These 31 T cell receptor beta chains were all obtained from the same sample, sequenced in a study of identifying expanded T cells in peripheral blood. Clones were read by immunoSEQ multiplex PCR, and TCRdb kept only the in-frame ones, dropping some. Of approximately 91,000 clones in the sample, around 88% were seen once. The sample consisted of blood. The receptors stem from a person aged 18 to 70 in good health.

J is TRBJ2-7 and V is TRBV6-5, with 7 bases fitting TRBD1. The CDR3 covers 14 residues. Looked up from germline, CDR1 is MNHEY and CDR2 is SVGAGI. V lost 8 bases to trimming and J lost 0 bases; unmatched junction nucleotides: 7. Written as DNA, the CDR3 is TGTGCCAGCGGTGGACAGGAGCTCTCCTACGAGCAGTACTTC. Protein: CASGGQELSYEQYF.

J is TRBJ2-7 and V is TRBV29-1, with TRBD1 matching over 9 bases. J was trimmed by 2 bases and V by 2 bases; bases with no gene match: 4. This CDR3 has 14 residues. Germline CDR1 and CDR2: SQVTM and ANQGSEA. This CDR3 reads CSVEIRTGAYEQYF. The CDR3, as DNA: TGCAGCGTTGAAATCAGGACAGGGGCCTACGAGCAGTACTTC.

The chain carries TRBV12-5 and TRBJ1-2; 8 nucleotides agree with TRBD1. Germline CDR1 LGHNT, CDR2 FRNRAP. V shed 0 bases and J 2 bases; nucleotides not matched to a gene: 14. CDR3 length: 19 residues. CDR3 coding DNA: TGTGCTAGTGGTTTGGTAACCGGGACAGGTCCCCAGATCAACTATGGCTACACCTTC. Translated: CASGLVTGTGPQINYGYTF.

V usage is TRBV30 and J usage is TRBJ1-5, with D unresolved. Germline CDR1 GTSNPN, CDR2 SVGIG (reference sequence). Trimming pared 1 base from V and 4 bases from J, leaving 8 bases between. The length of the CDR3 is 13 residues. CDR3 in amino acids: CAWSGQVNQPQHF. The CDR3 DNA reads TGTGCCTGGAGTGGGCAGGTTAATCAGCCCCAGCATTTT.

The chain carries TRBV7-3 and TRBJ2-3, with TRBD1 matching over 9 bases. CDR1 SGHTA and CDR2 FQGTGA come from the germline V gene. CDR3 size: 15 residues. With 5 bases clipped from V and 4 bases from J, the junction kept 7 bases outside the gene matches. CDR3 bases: TGTGCCAGCAGCGCCACGGGACAGGGAGCAGATACGCAGTATTTT. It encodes CASSATGQGADTQYF.

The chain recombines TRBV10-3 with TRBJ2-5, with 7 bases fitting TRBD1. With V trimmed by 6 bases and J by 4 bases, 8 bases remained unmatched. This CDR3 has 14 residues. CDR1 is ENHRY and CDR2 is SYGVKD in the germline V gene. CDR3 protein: CAISLTQGRETQYF. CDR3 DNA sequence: TGTGCCATCAGCCTAACACAGGGGAGAGAGACCCAGTACTTC.

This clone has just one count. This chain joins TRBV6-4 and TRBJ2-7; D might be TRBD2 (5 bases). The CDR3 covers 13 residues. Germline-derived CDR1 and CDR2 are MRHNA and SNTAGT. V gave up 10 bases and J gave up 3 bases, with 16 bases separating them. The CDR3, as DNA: TGTGCCATATCCTACGGACTTCTCTACGAGCAGTACTTC. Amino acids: CAISYGLLYEQYF.

CDR3 sequence reads: CASSYTGISSYEQYF. CDR3 sequence (DNA): TGTGCCAGCAGCTATACAGGGATCAGCTCCTACGAGCAGTACTTC. The chain recombines TRBV9 with TRBJ2-7; D is possibly TRBD1 (6 bases). This CDR3 is built from 15 residues. The V and J ends lost 4 bases and 0 bases respectively, with 14 bases between them. Germline V gene lookup returns CDR1 SGDLS and CDR2 YYNGEE.

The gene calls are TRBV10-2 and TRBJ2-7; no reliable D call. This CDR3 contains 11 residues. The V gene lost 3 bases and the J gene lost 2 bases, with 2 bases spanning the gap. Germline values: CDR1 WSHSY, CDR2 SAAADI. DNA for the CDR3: TGCGCCAGCAGTGAAGCCTACGAGCAGTACTTC. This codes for CASSEAYEQYF.

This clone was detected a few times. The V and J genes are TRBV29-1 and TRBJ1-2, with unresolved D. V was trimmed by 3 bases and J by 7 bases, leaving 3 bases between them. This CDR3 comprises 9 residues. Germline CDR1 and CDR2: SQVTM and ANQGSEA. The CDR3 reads CSVEGGYTF. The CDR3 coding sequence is TGCAGCGTTGAGGGTGGCTACACCTTC.

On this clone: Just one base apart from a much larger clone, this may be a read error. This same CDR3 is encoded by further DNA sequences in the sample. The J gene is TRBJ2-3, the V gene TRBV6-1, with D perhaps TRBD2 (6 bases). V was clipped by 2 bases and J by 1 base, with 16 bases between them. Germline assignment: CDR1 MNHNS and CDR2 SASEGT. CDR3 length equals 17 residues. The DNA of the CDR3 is TGTGCCAGCAGTGAACCCCCGGGTGGAGGGGGCACAGATACGCAGTATTTT. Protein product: CASSEPPGGGGTDTQYF.

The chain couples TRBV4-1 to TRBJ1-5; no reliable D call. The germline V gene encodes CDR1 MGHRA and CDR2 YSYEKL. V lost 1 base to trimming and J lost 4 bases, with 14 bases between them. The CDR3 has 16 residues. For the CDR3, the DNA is TGCGCCAGCAGCCAAGCCCCGGGGAGAACAAATCAGCCCCAGCATTTT. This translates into CASSQAPGRTNQPQHF.

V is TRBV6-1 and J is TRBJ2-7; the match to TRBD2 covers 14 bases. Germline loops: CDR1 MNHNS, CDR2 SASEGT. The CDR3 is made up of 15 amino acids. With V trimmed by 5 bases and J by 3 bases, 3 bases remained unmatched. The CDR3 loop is CASSTGTSGSYEQYF. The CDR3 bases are TGTGCCAGCAGTACCGGGACTAGCGGGAGCTACGAGCAGTACTTC.

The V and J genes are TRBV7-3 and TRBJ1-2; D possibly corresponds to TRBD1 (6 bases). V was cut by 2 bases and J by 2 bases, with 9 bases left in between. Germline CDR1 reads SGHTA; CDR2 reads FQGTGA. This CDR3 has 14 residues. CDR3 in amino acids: CASSLATGNYGYTF. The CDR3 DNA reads TGTGCCAGCAGCTTAGCGACAGGAAACTATGGCTACACCTTC.

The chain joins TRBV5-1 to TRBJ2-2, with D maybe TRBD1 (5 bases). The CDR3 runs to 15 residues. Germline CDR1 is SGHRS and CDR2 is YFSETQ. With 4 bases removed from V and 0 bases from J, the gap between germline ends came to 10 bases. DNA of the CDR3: TGCGCCAGCAGCCAGACAGCCGCGAACACCGGGGAGCTGTTTTTT. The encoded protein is CASSQTAANTGELFF.

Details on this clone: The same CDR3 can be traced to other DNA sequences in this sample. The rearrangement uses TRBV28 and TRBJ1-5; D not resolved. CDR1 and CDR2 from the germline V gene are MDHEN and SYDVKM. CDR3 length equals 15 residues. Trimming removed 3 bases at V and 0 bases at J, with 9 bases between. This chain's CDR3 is CASSLVAASNQPQHF. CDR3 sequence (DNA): TGTGCCAGCAGTTTGGTTGCCGCTAGCAATCAGCCCCAGCATTTT. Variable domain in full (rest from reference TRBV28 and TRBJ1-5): DVKVTQSSRYLVKRTGEKVFLECVQDMDHENMFWYRQDPGLGLRLIYFSYDVKMKEKGDIPEGYSVSREKKERFSLILESASTNQTSMYLCASSLVAASNQPQHFGDGTRLSIL.

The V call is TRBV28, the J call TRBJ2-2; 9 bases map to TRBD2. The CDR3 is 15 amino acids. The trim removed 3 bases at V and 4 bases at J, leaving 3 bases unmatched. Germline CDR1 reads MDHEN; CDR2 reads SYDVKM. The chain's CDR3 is CASSFSGGVTGELFF. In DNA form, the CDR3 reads TGTGCCAGCAGTTTTAGCGGGGGCGTCACCGGGGAGCTGTTTTTT.

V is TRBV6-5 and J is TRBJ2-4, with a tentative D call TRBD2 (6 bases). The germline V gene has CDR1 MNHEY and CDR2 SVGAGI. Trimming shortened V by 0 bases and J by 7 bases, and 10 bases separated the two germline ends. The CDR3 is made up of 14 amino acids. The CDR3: CASSYSGGGNIQYF. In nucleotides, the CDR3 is TGTGCCAGCAGTTACTCGGGGGGAGGTAACATTCAGTACTTC.

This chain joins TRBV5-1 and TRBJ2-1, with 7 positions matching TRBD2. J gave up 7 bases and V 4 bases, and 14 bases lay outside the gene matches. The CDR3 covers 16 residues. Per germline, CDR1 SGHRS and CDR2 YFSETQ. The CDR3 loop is CASSRDPGEGGNEQFF. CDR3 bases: TGCGCCAGCAGCCGAGATCCCGGGGAGGGCGGGAATGAGCAGTTCTTC.

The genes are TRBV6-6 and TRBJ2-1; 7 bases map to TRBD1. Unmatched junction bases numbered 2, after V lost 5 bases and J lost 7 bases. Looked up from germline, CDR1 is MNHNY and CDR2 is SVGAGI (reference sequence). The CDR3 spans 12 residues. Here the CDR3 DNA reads TGTGCCAGCAGTCGGACAGGAAATGAGCAGTTCTTC. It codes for CASSRTGNEQFF.

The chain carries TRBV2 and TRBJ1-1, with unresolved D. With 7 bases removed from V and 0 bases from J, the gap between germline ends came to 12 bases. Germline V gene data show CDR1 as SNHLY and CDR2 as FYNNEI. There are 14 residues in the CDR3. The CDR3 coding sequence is TGTGCCAGCAAGGTTAGGGAACTGAACACTGAAGCTTTCTTT. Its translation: CASKVRELNTEAFF.

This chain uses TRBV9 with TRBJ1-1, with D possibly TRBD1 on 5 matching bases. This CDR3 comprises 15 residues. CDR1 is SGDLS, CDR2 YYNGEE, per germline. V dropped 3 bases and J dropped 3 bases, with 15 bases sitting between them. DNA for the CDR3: TGTGCCAGCAGCGGGGGCCGGGGGGATTACACTGAAGCTTTCTTT. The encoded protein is CASSGGRGDYTEAFF. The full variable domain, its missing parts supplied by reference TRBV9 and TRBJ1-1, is DSGVTQTPKHLITATGQRVTLRCSPRSGDLSVYWYQQSLDQGLQFLIQYYNGEERAKGNILERFSAQQFPDLHSELNLSSLELGDSALYFCASSGGRGDYTEAFFGQGTRLTVV.

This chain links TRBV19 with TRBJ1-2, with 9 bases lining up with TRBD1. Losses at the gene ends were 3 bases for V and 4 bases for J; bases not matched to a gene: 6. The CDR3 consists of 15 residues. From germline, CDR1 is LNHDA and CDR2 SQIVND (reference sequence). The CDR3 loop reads CASSMRQGVIYGYTF. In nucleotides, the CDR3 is TGTGCCAGTAGTATGCGACAGGGGGTAATCTATGGCTACACCTTC.

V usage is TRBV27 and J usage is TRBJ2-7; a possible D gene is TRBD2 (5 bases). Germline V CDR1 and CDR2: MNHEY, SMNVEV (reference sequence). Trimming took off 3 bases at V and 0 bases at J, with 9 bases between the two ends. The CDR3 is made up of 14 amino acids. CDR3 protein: CASSLDWNSYEQYF. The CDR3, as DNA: TGTGCCAGCAGTTTGGACTGGAACTCCTACGAGCAGTACTTC.

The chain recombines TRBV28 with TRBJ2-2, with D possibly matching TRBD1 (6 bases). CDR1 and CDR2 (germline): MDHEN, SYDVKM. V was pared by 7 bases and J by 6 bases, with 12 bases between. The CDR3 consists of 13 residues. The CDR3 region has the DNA TGTGCCAGCACCACAGGGATACCCGGGGAGCTGTTTTTT. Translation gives CASTTGIPGELFF.

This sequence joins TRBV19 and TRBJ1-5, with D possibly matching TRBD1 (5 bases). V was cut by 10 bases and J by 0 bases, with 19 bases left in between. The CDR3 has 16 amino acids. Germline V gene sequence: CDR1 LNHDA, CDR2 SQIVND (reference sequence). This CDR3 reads CATQGEAGYSNQPQHF. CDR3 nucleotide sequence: TGTGCCACCCAAGGGGAAGCGGGTTATAGCAATCAGCCCCAGCATTTT. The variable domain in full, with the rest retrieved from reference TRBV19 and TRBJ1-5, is DGGITQSPKYLFRKEGQNVTLSCEQNLNHDAMYWYRQDPGQGLRLIYYSQIVNDFQKGDIAEGYSVSREKKESFPLTVTSAQKNPTAFYLCATQGEAGYSNQPQHFGDGTRLSIL.

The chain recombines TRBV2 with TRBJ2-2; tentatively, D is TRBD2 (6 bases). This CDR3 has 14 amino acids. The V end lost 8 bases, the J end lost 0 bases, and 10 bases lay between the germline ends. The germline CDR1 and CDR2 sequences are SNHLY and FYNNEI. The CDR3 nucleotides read TGTGCCAGCTGCGGGGCTTCGAACACCGGGGAGCTGTTTTTT. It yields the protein CASCGASNTGELFF.

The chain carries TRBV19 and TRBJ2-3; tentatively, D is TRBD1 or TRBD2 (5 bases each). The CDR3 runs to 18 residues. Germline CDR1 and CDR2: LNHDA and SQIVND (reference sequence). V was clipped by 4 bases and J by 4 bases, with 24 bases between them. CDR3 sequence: CASSNQRGAWKGADTQYF. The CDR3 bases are TGTGCCAGTAGTAACCAACGGGGAGCTTGGAAAGGGGCAGATACGCAGTATTTT.

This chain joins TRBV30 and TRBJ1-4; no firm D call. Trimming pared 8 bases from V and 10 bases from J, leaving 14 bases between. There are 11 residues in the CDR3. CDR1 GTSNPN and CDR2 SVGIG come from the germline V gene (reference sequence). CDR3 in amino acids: CATRATGKLFF. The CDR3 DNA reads TGTGCCACAAGGGCGACCGGAAAACTGTTTTTT.

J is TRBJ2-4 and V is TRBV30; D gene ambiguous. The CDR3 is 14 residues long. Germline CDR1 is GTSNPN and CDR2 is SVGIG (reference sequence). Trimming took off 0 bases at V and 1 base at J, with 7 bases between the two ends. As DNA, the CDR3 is TGTGCCTGGAGTGTAACGGGTGCCAAAAACATTCAGTACTTC. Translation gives CAWSVTGAKNIQYF.

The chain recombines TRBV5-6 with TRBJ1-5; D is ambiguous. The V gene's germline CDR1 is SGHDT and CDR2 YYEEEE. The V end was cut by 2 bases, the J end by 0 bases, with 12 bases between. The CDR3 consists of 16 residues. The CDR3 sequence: CASSFSWSGSNQPQHF. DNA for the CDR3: TGTGCCAGCAGCTTCAGTTGGTCCGGTAGCAATCAGCCCCAGCATTTT.